The T cell receptor beta chain described here comes from a study of regulatory T cells in long-lasting Graves disease. Time point: newly diagnosed GD, antithyroid drugs for less than 3 months. The TCR library was made from RNA that had been extracted from PBMCs in TRIzol. The collection involved drawing nine milliliters of peripheral blood into EDTA tubes. The germline V gene has CDR1 SGHAT and CDR2 FQDESV (reference sequence). The CDR3 sequence is 20 residues long. V gave up 2 bases and J gave up 6 bases; unmatched junction bases: 20. Both iRepertoire HTBI primers and Arm-PCR of CDR3 regions were used to build the TCR beta libraries. MiXCR was run by TCRdb on the multiplex PCR reads, yielding one entry per CDR3 protein. This sample carries 680,000 or so distinct CDR3 sequences, 16% of them seen once, and the ten largest clones take 18%. These data were also reused for a study on T cells in Graves' hyperthyroidism and ophthalmopathy. That investigation notes: Clinical symptoms, serum thyroxine and TRAb, thyroid ultrasound and orbital computed tomography were used for the diagnoses. The primer set for the first-round RT-PCR of the TCR CDR3 was HTBI. Researchers found most expanded thyroid clonotypes above 0.001 in blood as well.

This material consisted of peripheral blood mononuclear cells (PBMCs), taken at new diagnosis, from a patient treated with antithyroid drugs. The TCR sequence derives from a woman aged 25 to 39 with Graves disease. The V call is TRBV11-1, the J call TRBJ2-1; 9 positions match TRBD2. The CDR3 loop reads CASSLRADNSGSRLFNEQFF. The CDR3 DNA reads TGTGCCAGCAGCTTACGGGCGGACAATAGCGGGAGTAGGCTCTTCAATGAGCAGTTCTTC.